Included here is one TCR beta chain sequence, with context. Its target antigen remains unknown. No base quality values were provided; no much bigger clone lies one nucleotide off. The cohort was made up of 500 to 850 healthy bone marrow donors. At the time of sampling, all cohort members were nominally healthy, though unrecorded immune exposures were likely present. The donor was CMV seronegative and belonged to the group of 352 seronegative cohort members. A peripheral blood sample was collected from each donor, and TCR beta sequencing was performed on peripheral blood mononuclear cells. Genomic DNA was extracted from the blood cell samples with the Qiagen DNeasy Blood Extraction Kit. The library was obtained by the immunoSEQ multiplex PCR assay. For the multiplex PCR, a mixture combining 60 forward primers for TCR Vbeta segments and 13 reverse primers for TCR Jbeta segments was used. The CDR3 region of rearranged TCR beta genes was amplified from genomic DNA with a multiplex PCR assay. The amplified TCR beta libraries were sequenced on the Illumina HiSeq System as 87-base-pair reads. Turning to the authors' computational methods: A later analysis counted about 80 million unique TCR beta chains across the 666 repertoires, and around 9.9 million of these chains were shared by at least two donors. Raw reads were error-corrected and collapsed into unique sequences with a nearest-neighbor algorithm that merged closely related sequences to remove PCR and sequencing errors. CDR3 sequences were aligned to IMGT reference sequences to assign V, D and J gene segments. Each retained sequence needed at least a six-nucleotide match to both a V gene segment and a J gene segment. Rearrangements were classified as productive when the CDR3 lacked stop codons and remained in frame with V and J, and all other rearrangements were classified as non-productive. Following IMGT convention, CDR3 was defined as the stretch from the second conserved V-encoded cysteine to the conserved J-encoded phenylalanine. Sequences without an unambiguous match to a single V gene segment were excluded from the earlier analysis of about 640 of the donors. An earlier analysis of under 750 of the donors called V segments functional above 56.7% productive rearrangements and segregating when the between-donor standard deviation exceeded 5%. A statistical classification framework was built to diagnose cytomegalovirus status from the catalog of TCR beta chain sequences. V and J gene assignment, in a later analysis, came from comparing TCR nucleotide sequences with IMGT/GENE-DB human TR gene sequences. Using the TCRdist pipeline, a later analysis assigned CDR3 sequences along with most-parsimonious VDJ recombination scenarios. In a later analysis, each TCR beta chain was defined by its CDR3 amino acid sequence together with its V-gene family, and reads lacking a unique V-gene family were excluded. In a later analysis, 500 to 700 highly shared, low-generation-probability nucleotide sequences were removed to address suspected cross-contamination and a sequencing artifact. In a later analysis, a clonal expansion index was calculated for each public chain from normalized within-repertoire ranks of inferred template counts. In a later analysis, generation probabilities were computed with a VDJ recombination model fitted to out-of-frame rearrangements, and the resulting probabilities were checked against IGoR. In a later analysis, TCR-TCR, TCR-HLA and TCR-CMV co-occurrence was scored with hypergeometric tests, and a repertoire-size bias correction was applied to TCR pairs. To estimate false discovery rates, a later analysis permuted the HLA or CMV assignments 20 times. A later analysis grouped co-occurring TCRs with DBSCAN, adding TCRdist sequence similarity when clustering within HLA-allele-positive subsets. Co-occurrence clustering excluded repertoires with fewer than 30,000 or more than 120,000 public chains, plus five with anomalous nucleotide sharing. Imported from immuneACCESS, the table was reduced by TCRdb to in-frame sequences with V and J called. These copies leave out some clones; in studies compared against another copy, an unresolved V gene accounts for under half, and the cause of the remainder is not known. V, J and clone size were drawn from that table, and D and trimming were deduced from the DNA. The sample table records roughly 100,000 clones; more than 60% of these occur just once. Together, the top ten hold more than 3% of the sample.

This entry belongs to a study of cytomegalovirus exposure and HLA in healthy donors (dated by TCRdb to 2017 to 2019). A note on the overall study: An earlier analysis of roughly 610 of the donors reported 276 Gb of sequence data and 117 million unique TCR beta sequences obtained from 150 million to 200 million T cells. The study combined high-throughput TCR immunosequencing, statistical association of individual TCRs with disease status, and machine learning to predict cytomegalovirus infection status. Donor age, sex, ethnicity and CMV serostatus were compiled alongside the repertoire data. Because of strong linkage in the cohort, roughly five DR-DQ haplotypes were treated as single units for association and clustering. The later analysis used no new phenotypic data to find candidate immune exposures, relying instead on TCR beta sequences and their occurrence across donors. The study was designed to test whether signatures of past pathogen exposure could be identified by cataloging public T cell receptors. Genome-wide SNP genotypes for about 65% of the 666 donors were used in a later genetic analysis, which treated that subset as a discovery cohort. Typing coverage varied by locus: roughly 629-630 donors for A, B, C, DRB1 and DQB1; about 520 for DQA1; over 600 for DPA1; roughly 450 for DPB1. Roughly 290 gigabases of sequencing data and around 80 million unique TCR sequences made up an early release that covered roughly 670 HLA-typed donors. Every repertoire in the discovery cohort had been generated on one and the same sequencing platform. A later analysis re-analyzed previously published TCR beta repertoires from 666 donors and added high-resolution HLA genotyping to study TCR occurrence patterns. HLA typing included class I and class II loci at four-digit resolution. In addition to the first cohort of several hundred subjects, a separate validation cohort of 120 different subjects was used. Among the approximately 420 genotyped donors, around 79% belonged to the genetic ancestry cluster associated with self-reported Caucasian donors. Using immunosequencing, the study profiled T cell repertoires from about 650 subjects and related those repertoires to cytomegalovirus serostatus. An earlier analysis of a few hundred of the donors applied high-throughput TCR beta sequencing to assess whether each TCR beta V gene segment acted as functional or pseudogenic. Among 398 genotyped donors of the cohort, an average of about 220,000 unique TCR beta nucleotide sequences was sequenced per donor, of which approximately 19% were non-productive. Study-wide findings and limitations: In a later analysis, around 15,000 TCR beta sequences were associated with specific HLA alleles at a false discovery rate of 0.05. According to the authors, the approach could potentially be generalized to other disease states and immunological phenotypes. The classifier was reported to diagnose cytomegalovirus status with high specificity and sensitivity in both the original and validation cohorts. According to a later analysis, TCR association rates differed among HLA loci, with DRB1 alleles showing the most associated TCRs and HLA-C alleles showing the fewest. Most TCR sequences were observed very rarely across donors, whereas some public TCRs were present in many individuals. Roughly uniform sequencing depth across donors was assumed in presence/absence analyses, although this assumption may not hold. In a later analysis, most CMV-associated TCR beta chains were found to appear HLA-restricted, with HLA associations seemingly driven largely by CMV exposure. In a later analysis, several top co-occurrence clusters were reported to appear linked to parvovirus B19, influenza, CMV and Epstein-Barr virus. A further reported finding was that TCR beta sequences accurately predicted the HLA-A and HLA-B alleles for most subjects in the first cohort. The only immune exposure information available for the cohort was CMV serostatus. In a later analysis, HLA-associated TCR beta chains were found to be more clonally expanded and to have lower generation probabilities than equally common non-associated chains. In an earlier analysis of some 500 of the donors, most TCR beta V segments were observed in productive rearrangements about 87% or about 30% of the time, broadly matching IMGT annotations. Linkage disequilibrium might explain the correlated functional status among segregating V segments, but an unknown experimental factor could not be excluded. Because counts were too low, roughly 17 rarely observed V segments, including chromosome 9 orphons, were left out of the earlier analysis of over 550 of the donors. V-gene and J-gene trimming of TCR beta chains was associated with a missense DCLRE1C variant in a later genetic analysis, and the association was replicated in an independent cohort. Because HLA typing was missing for some donors at each locus, association tests included only the typed subset. When HLA alleles, especially DR and DQ, strongly co-occurred, TCR associations were difficult to assign to individual alleles. In a later genetic analysis, fewer N-insertions in productive TCRs were reported among donors in an Asian-associated ancestry cluster than the approximately 630-donor mean. In vitro tests confirmed that a few of the cytomegalovirus-associated TCR beta chains recognize cytomegalovirus antigens. This cohort had only TCR beta chains sequenced, and the lack of alpha or paired-chain data limited which features could be detected. A total of 164 TCR beta chains were listed by the study as associated with cytomegalovirus. A cluster of highly shared sequence variants was judged likely to represent a technical artifact of the sequencing pipeline. Some IMGT-functional V segments, including TRBV6-2 and TRBV6-3, could not be told apart with the 87-base-pair reads, so those segments were excluded.

The CDR3 has 14 amino acids, counting the end cysteine and phenylalanine. CDR3 DNA only is kept here, 42 bases in frame from base 1. CDR1 and CDR2, looked up from the germline V gene, are SGDLS and YYNGEE. Relative to germline, V is 1 base shorter and J is 1 base shorter, with 8 bases between their ends. Here the chain combines TRBV9 and TRBJ1-1; a weak D assignment points to TRBD1 (6 bases agree). The receptor comes from a man aged 55 to 70 in good health and CMV-seronegative. Source material: PBMCs. The nucleotide sequence reads TGTGCCAGCAGCGTATCAGGGGCGAACACTGAAGCTTTCTTT. Translated, it gives CASSVSGANTEAFF.